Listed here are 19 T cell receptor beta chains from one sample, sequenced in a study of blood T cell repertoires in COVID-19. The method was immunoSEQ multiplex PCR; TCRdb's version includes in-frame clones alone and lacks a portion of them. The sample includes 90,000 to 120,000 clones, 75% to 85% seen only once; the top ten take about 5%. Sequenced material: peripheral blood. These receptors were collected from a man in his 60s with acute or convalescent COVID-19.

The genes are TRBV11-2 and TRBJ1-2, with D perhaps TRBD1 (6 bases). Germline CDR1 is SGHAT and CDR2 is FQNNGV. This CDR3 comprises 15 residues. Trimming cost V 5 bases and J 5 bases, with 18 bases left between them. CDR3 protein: CASSNYRERVYGYTF. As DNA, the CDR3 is TGTGCCAGCAGCAACTACAGGGAACGGGTTTATGGCTACACCTTC.

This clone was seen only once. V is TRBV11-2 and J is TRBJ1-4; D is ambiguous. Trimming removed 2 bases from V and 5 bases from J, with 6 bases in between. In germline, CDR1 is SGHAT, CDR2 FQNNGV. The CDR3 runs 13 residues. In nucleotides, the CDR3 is TGTGCCAGCAGCTTATCTCTAAATGAAAAACTGTTTTTT. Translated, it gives CASSLSLNEKLFF.

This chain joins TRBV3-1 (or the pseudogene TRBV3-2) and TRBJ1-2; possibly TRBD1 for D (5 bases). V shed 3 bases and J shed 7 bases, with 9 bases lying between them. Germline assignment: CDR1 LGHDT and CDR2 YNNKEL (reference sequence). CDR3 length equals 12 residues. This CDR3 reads CASSHVQGGYTF. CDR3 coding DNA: TGTGCCAGCAGCCACGTCCAGGGTGGCTACACCTTC.

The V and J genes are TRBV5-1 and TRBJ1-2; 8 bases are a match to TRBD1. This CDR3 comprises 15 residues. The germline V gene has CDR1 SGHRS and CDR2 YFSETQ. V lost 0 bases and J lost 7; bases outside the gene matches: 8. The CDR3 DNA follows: TGCGCCAGCAGCTTGGACGGACAGGGCGGAGGTGGCTACACCTTC. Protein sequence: CASSLDGQGGGGYTF.

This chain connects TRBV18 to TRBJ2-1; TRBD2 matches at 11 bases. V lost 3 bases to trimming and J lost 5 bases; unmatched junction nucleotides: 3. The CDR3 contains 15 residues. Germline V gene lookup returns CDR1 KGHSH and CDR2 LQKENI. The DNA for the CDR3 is TGTGCCAGCTCACCGGCACTAGCGGGGGACAATGAGCAGTTCTTC. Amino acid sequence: CASSPALAGDNEQFF. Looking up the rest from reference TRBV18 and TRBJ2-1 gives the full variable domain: NAGVMQNPRHLVRRRGQEARLRCSPMKGHSHVYWYRQLPEEGLKFMVYLQKENIIDESGMPKERFSAEFPKEGPSILRIQQVVRGDSAAYFCASSPALAGDNEQFFGPGTRLTVL.

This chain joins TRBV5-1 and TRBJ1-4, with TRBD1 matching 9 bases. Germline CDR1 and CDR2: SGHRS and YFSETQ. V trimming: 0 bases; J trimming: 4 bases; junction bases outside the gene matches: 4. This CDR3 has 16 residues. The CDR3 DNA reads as TGCGCCAGCAGCTTGGGGGGACAGGGCGGTAATGAAAAACTGTTTTTT. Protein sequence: CASSLGGQGGNEKLFF.

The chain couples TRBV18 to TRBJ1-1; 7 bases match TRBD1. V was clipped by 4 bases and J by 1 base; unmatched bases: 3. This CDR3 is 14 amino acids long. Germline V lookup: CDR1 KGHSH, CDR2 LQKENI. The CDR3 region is CASSRDSQNTEAFF. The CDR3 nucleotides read TGTGCCAGCTCACGGGACAGCCAGAACACTGAAGCTTTCTTT.

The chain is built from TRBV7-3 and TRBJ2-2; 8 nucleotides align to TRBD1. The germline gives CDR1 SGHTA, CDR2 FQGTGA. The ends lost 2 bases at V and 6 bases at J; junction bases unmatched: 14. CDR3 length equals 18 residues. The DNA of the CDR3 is TGTGCCAGCAGCTTAGGGTTCGGGGCAGGGGGCGCCGCCGGGGAGCTGTTTTTT. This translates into CASSLGFGAGGAAGELFF.

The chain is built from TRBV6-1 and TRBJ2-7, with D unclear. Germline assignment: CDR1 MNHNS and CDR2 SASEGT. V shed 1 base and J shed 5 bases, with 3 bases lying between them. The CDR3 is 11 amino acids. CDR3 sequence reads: CASSEVNEQYF. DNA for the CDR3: TGTGCCAGCAGTGAAGTAAACGAGCAGTACTTC.

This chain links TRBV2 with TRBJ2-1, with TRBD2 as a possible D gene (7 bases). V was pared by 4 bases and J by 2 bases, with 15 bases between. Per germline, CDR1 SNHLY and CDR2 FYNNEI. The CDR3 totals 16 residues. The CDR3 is CASSGTGGPPYNEQFF. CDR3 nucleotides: TGTGCCAGCAGTGGGACCGGGGGGCCGCCCTACAATGAGCAGTTCTTC.

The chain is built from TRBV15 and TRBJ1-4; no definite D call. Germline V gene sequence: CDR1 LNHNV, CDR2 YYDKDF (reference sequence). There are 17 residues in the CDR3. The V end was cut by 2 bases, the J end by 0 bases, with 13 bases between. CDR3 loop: CATSRHTGLATNEKLFF. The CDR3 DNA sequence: TGTGCCACCAGCAGACATACCGGACTCGCAACTAATGAAAAACTGTTTTTT. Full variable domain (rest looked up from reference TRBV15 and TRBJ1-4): DAMVIQNPRYQVTQFGKPVTLSCSQTLNHNVMYWYQQKSSQAPKLLFHYYDKDFNNEADTPDNFQSRRPNTSFCFLDIRSPGLGDTAMYLCATSRHTGLATNEKLFFGSGTQLSVL.

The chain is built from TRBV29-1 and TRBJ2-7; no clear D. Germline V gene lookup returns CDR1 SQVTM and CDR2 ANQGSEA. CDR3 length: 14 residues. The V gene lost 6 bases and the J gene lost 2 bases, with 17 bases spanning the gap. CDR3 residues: CSVSASAITYEQYF. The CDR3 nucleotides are TGCAGCGTGTCTGCTTCAGCGATTACCTACGAGCAGTACTTC.

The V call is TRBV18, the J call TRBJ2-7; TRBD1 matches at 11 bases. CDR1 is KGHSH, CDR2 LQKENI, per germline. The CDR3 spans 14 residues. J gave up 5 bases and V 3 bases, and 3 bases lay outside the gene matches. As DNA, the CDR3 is TGTGCCAGCTCACCTCGGACAGGGGGCGACGAGCAGTACTTC. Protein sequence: CASSPRTGGDEQYF. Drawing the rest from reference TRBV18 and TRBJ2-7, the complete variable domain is NAGVMQNPRHLVRRRGQEARLRCSPMKGHSHVYWYRQLPEEGLKFMVYLQKENIIDESGMPKERFSAEFPKEGPSILRIQQVVRGDSAAYFCASSPRTGGDEQYFGPGTRLTVT.

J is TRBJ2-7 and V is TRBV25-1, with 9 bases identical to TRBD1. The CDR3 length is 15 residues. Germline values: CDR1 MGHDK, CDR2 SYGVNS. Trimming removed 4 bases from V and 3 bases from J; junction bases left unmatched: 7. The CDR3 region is CASSATDRGYYEQYF. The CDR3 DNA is TGTGCCAGCAGTGCAACGGACAGGGGCTACTACGAGCAGTACTTC.

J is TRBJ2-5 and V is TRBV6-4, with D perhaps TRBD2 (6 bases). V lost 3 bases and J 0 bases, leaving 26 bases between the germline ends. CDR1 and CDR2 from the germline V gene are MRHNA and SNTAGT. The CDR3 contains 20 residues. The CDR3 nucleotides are TGTGCCAGCAGTGATCATGTAGCGGCTTTTCTTTCTCCGTACCAAGAGACCCAGTACTTC. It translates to CASSDHVAAFLSPYQETQYF.

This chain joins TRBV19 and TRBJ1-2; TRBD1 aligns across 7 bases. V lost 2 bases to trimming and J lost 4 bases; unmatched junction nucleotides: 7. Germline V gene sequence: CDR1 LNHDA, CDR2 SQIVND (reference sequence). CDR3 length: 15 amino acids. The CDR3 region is CASSIYVGQSYGYTF. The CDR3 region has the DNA TGTGCCAGTAGTATATATGTGGGACAGAGCTATGGCTACACCTTC.

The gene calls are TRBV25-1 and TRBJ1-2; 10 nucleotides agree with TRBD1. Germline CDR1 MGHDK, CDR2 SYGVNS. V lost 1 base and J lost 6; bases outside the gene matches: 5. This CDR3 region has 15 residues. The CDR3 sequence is CASSEWGDRGHGYTF. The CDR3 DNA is TGTGCCAGCAGTGAATGGGGGGACAGGGGACATGGCTACACCTTC.

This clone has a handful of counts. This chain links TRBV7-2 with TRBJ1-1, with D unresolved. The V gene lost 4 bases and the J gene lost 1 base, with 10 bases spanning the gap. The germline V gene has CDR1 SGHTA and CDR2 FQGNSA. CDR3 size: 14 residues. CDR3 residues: CASSSSTANTEAFF. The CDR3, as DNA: TGTGCCAGCAGCTCCAGTACAGCGAACACTGAAGCTTTCTTT. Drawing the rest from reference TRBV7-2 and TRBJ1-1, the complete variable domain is GAGVSQSPSNKVTEKGKDVELRCDPISGHTALYWYRQSLGQGLEFLIYFQGNSAPDKSGLPSDRFSAERTGGSVSTLTIQRTQQEDSAVYLCASSSSTANTEAFFGQGTRLTVV.

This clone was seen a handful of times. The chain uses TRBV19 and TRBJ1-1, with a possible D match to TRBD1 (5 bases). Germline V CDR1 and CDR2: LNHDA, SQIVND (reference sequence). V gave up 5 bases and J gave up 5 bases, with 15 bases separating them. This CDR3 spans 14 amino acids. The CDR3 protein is CASSPAGRRTEAFF. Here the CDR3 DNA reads TGTGCCAGTAGTCCGGCAGGGAGGAGGACTGAAGCTTTCTTT.